The 6 T cell receptor beta chains below all came from one sample that was sequenced in a study of blood T cell repertoires in COVID-19. Only in-frame clones appear in the TCRdb table, and some are missing; sequencing was by immunoSEQ multiplex PCR. The sample contains some 91,000 clones, 83% of which appear only once. The sequenced material came from peripheral blood. Receptors originate from a human donor in a cohort sampled during active COVID-19.

The chain employs TRBV6-5 and TRBJ2-5; D is possibly TRBD1 (6 bases). V was trimmed by 7 bases and J by 5 bases, leaving 11 bases between them. There are 12 residues in the CDR3. Germline values: CDR1 MNHEY, CDR2 SVGAGI. The CDR3: CASILRGETQYF. DNA of the CDR3: TGTGCCAGCATCCTCAGGGGTGAGACCCAGTACTTC.

Details on this clone: The junction departs from germline at one end; a sequencing error may be responsible. This chain connects TRBV19 to TRBJ2-3; TRBD2 matches 7 bases. CDR1 is LNHDA and CDR2 is SQIVND in the germline V gene (reference sequence). CDR3 length: 14 residues. CDR3 DNA: TGTGCCAGTAGTCCCGGGACTACGGGATACGCAGTGTGTTTT. This gives the protein CASSPGTTGYAVCF.

This clone was seen just once. The V and J genes are TRBV11-1 and TRBJ2-1; 7 nucleotides line up with TRBD2. CDR1 SGHAT and CDR2 FQDESV come from the germline V gene (reference sequence). Losses at the gene ends were 3 bases for V and 6 bases for J; bases not matched to a gene: 5. The CDR3 has 14 residues. The CDR3 bases are TGTGCCAGCAGCTTTCAGGGACTATCCAATGAGCAGTTCTTC. Protein sequence: CASSFQGLSNEQFF.

About this clone: Distinct nucleotide sequences in the sample also encode this CDR3. The chain carries TRBV19 and TRBJ1-4; 7 bases line up with TRBD1. The germline V gene encodes CDR1 LNHDA and CDR2 SQIVND (reference sequence). J was trimmed by 4 bases and V by 2 bases; bases with no gene match: 4. CDR3 length: 15 residues. CDR3 sequence (DNA): TGTGCCAGTAGTATAAAGGGACAGCATAATGAAAAACTGTTTTTT. Its protein product is CASSIKGQHNEKLFF.

The chain has TRBV19 and TRBJ2-5; D is ambiguous. Trimming removed 0 bases from V and 2 bases from J, with 7 bases in between. The CDR3 runs to 14 residues. The germline CDR1 and CDR2 sequences are LNHDA and SQIVND (reference sequence). CDR3 protein: CASSIDWQQETQYF. CDR3 DNA sequence: TGTGCCAGTAGTATAGATTGGCAACAAGAGACCCAGTACTTC. Looking up the rest from reference TRBV19 and TRBJ2-5 gives the full variable domain: DGGITQSPKYLFRKEGQNVTLSCEQNLNHDAMYWYRQDPGQGLRLIYYSQIVNDFQKGDIAEGYSVSREKKESFPLTVTSAQKNPTAFYLCASSIDWQQETQYFGPGTRLLVL.

With respect to this clone: One junction end does not reproduce the germline sequence, and a read error may be involved. The chain is built from TRBV11-1 and TRBJ1-2; D is uncertain. There are 13 residues in the CDR3. Germline V gene lookup returns CDR1 SGHAT and CDR2 FQDESV (reference sequence). CDR3 protein: CATAAGISYDYTF. CDR3 in DNA: TGTGCCACCGCAGCCGGGATCTCCTATGACTACACCTTC.